This T cell receptor beta chain emerged from a study of siplizumab effects on memory and regulatory T cells. Germline V lookup: CDR1 SGHNT, CDR2 YENEEA. Trimming left V 2 bases short and J 1 base short, with 5 bases between. The CDR3 consists of 13 residues. In each sample, roughly 100,000 TCR templates were assayed. Sequenced by immunoSEQ multiplex PCR; TCRdb stores in-frame clones only, minus some. The repertoire includes 85,000 to 130,000 clones, around 94% of them detected once, and approximately 0.61% sits in the top ten. Notes on this clone: The antigen is unknown.

Regarding the study as a whole: Major contributors to the alloresponse seemed to be naive T cells, which also appeared more diverse than memory cells. The authors could not assign a naive or memory phenotype to roughly 75-96% of proliferating CD4+ or CD8+ clones.

This receptor was taken from a human donor in good health. The sequencing input was Tregs sorted from blood. The V call is TRBV11-3, the J call TRBJ1-1, with D uncertain. CDR3 residues: CASSLTRNTEAFF. The CDR3 DNA sequence: TGTGCCAGCAGCTTAACGAGGAACACTGAAGCTTTCTTT.